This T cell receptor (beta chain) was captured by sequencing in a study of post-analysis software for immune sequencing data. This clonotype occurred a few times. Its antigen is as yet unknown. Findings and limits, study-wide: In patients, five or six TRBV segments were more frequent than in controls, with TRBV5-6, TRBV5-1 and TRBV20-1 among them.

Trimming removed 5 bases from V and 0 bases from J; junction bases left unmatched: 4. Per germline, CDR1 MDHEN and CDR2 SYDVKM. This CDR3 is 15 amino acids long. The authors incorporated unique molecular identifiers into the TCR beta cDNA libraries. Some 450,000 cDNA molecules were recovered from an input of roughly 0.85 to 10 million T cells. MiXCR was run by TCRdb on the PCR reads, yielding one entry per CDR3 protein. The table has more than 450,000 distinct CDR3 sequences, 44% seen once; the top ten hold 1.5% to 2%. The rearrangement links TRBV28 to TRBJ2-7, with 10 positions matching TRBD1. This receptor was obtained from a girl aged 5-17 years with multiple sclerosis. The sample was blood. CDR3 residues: CASSADRGFSYEQYF. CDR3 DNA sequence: TGTGCCAGCAGTGCGGACAGGGGGTTCTCCTACGAGCAGTACTTC.